This T cell receptor beta chain was profiled in a study of lymphopenia after photon versus proton radiotherapy. Method: immunoSEQ multiplex PCR; TCRdb's copy keeps in-frame clones and lacks some. The sample consists of fewer than 35,000 clones, roughly 87% of them appearing once. The CDR3 is made up of 19 amino acids. Trimming at V came to 2 bases and at J to 0 bases, leaving 12 bases not matched to a gene. CDR1 is MNHNS and CDR2 is SASEGT in the germline V gene. The clonotype was recovered from a woman aged 70-85 years with pancreatic cancer. Some clones in this sample may be carry-over from other donors' samples. The rearrangement links TRBV6-1 to TRBJ2-5; TRBD2 aligns across 10 bases. Material: peripheral blood, obtained from a patient treated with proton-based radiotherapy. For the CDR3, the DNA is TGTGCCAGCAGTGAATACAGCGGGAGGGCCGGAACATACCAAGAGACCCAGTACTTC. This encodes CASSEYSGRAGTYQETQYF.